This T cell receptor (beta chain) was profiled in a study of PD-L1 blockade in urothelial cancer. Study context: Bladder-origin urothelial cancer in males covered about 85% of the roughly 29 patients.

Enrolled patients showed locally advanced or metastatic urothelial carcinoma. Measured with immunoSEQ multiplex PCR; TCRdb has only the in-frame clones, and not every one. The sample shows 45,000 to 65,000 clones, over 75% of them seen only once. V lost 1 base and J 5 bases, leaving 6 bases between the germline ends. The germline V gene has CDR1 WNHNN and CDR2 SYGVQD (reference sequence). The CDR3 covers 12 residues. The source material was PBMCs, sampled around atezolizumab (anti-PD-L1) treatment. This sequence was found in a man aged 40-49 years with urothelial cancer. The chain links TRBV10-1 to TRBJ2-7; weak D call: TRBD1 (5 bases). The chain's CDR3 is CASSEWGNEQYF. The CDR3 DNA follows: TGCGCCAGCAGTGAGTGGGGCAACGAGCAGTACTTC.